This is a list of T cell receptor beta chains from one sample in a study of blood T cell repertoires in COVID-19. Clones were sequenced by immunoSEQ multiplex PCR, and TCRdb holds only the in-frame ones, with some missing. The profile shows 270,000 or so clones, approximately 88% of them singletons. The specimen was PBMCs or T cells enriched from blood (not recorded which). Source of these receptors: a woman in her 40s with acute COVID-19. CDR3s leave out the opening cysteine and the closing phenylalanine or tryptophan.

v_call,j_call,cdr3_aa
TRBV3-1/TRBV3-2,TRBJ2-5,ASSRNIAGGGRETQY
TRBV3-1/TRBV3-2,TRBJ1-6,ASSQGGTGYSPLH
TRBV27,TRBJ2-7,ASRLRQGATYEQY
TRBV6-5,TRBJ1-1,ASSYRLGTSGEAF
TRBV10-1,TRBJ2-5,ATSRTVRETQY
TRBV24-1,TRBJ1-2,ATSDTGQGEDGYT
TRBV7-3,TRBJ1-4,ASSLIYVSPDFGATNEKLF
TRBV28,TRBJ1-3,ASRRGSGNTIY
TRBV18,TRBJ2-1,ASSPSVLAGVGEQF
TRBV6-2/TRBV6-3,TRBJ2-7,ASSSTSGRAGSYEQY
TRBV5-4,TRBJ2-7,ASSSPGQATYEQY
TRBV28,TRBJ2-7,ASSPTNSWTYEQY
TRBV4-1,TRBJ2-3,ASSPQRGTDTDTQY
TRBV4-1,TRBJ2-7,ASSQTIQIPYEQY
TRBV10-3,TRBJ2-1,AISFSSYNEQF
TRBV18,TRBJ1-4,ASSPDRGQANEKLF
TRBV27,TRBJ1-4,ASSLSYLREKLF
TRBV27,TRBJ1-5,ASSSAGAYSNQPQH
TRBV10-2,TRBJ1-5,ASSEGQGEQPQH
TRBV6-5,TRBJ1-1,ASSYASGGTEAF
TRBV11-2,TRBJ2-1,ASSPLREGKRGEQF
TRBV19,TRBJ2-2,ASSISIGGNTGELF
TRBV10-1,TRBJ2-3,ASSDSAGPPGNTQY
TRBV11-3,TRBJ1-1,ASSLMRTGGSEAF
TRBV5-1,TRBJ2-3,ASSLERLSSTDTQY
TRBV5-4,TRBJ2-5,ASSSPGQETQY
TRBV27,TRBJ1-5,ASRSGDQPQH
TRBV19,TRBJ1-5,ASRDPGGYQPQH
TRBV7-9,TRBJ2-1,ASSLPGLHGGNEQF
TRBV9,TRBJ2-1,ASSVVGLYNEQF
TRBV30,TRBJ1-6,AYLGGPRPHNSPLH
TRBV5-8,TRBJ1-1,ASSFGQGAEAF
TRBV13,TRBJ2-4,ASSLLAVAKNIQY
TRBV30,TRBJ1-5,AWSVLGGGRQPQH
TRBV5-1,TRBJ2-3,ASSPLSAGVPDTQY
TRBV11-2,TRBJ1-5,ASSQGQSNQPQH
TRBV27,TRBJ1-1,ATWEAGVRFTEAF
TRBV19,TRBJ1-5,ASNQGGADQPQH
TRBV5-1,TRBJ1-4,ASSYTGDQKEKLF
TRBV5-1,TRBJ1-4,ASSLADRLATNEKLF
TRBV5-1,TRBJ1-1,ASSATGGPNTEAF
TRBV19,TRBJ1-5,ASKGGTFSNQPQH